Presented here are 14 T cell receptor beta chains from one specimen sequenced in a study of blood T cell repertoires in COVID-19 (dated by TCRdb to the early 2020s). The method behind the library was the immunoSEQ multiplex PCR assay. The table comes from immuneACCESS by way of TCRdb, which keeps in-frame sequences with V and J called. Part of the clones is missing from these tables; in studies checked, under half for an unresolved V gene and the rest for unknown reasons. The sample table lists roughly 260,000 clones, 87% of them with a count of one. The ten most abundant clones make up 2.2% of the sample. The sample comprised peripheral blood. The receptors come from a woman aged 50 to 60 who had recovered from COVID-19.

This chain connects TRBV2 to TRBJ2-1; possibly TRBD2 for D (5 bases). The length of the CDR3 is 13 residues. CDR1 is SNHLY, CDR2 FYNNEI, per germline. The V and J ends lost 10 bases and 10 bases respectively, with 20 bases between them. CDR3 in DNA: TGTGCCACTACAAACTACGGGGATGGGGAGCAGTTCTTC. It codes for CATTNYGDGEQFF.

This rearrangement joins TRBV28 to TRBJ2-7, with D perhaps TRBD1 (5 bases). Trimming pared 8 bases from V and 0 bases from J, leaving 11 bases between. From germline, CDR1 is MDHEN and CDR2 SYDVKM. The CDR3 has 13 residues. CDR3 residues: CASGAPSSYEQYF. CDR3 sequence (DNA): TGTGCCAGCGGGGCCCCTAGCTCCTACGAGCAGTACTTC.

The sample holds one count of this clone. The rearrangement uses TRBV27 and TRBJ2-7; TRBD1 aligns across 9 bases. V lost 8 bases, J lost 6 bases, and 17 bases stayed unmatched. CDR3 size: 16 residues. Per germline, CDR1 MNHEY and CDR2 SMNVEV (reference sequence). CDR3 DNA sequence: TGTGCCAGCCATTCACACCCGGGACAGGGTTCTTCCGAGCAGTACTTC. Its translation: CASHSHPGQGSSEQYF.

The chain is built from TRBV6-2 or TRBV6-3 and TRBJ2-1; tentatively, D is TRBD1 (5 bases). Germline V gene data show CDR1 as MNHEY and CDR2 as SVGEGT. The CDR3 covers 12 residues. V was pared by 5 bases and J by 6 bases, with 8 bases between. Written as DNA, the CDR3 is TGTGCCAGCAGTAAAACAGGCAATGAGCAGTTCTTC. It yields the protein CASSKTGNEQFF.

CDR3: CAIRRDSDTQYF. Here the CDR3 DNA reads TGTGCCATCAGAAGAGACTCGGATACGCAGTATTTT. The chain uses TRBV10-3 and TRBJ2-3; D gene unclear. In germline, CDR1 is ENHRY, CDR2 SYGVKD. There are 12 residues in the CDR3. The V end was cut by 6 bases, the J end by 6 bases, with 10 bases between.

The chain has TRBV5-4 and TRBJ1-2; 7 nucleotides align to TRBD1. The CDR3 is 17 amino acids. The ends lost 5 bases at V and 2 bases at J; junction bases unmatched: 15. Germline V CDR1 and CDR2: SGHNT, YYREEE (reference sequence). The CDR3, as DNA: TGTGCCAGCAGTACCCGCGTCTTGAACAGGGGCAACTATGGCTACACCTTC. Protein: CASSTRVLNRGNYGYTF. The complete variable domain, with remaining parts taken from reference TRBV5-4 and TRBJ1-2, reads ETGVTQSPTHLIKTRGQQVTLRCSSQSGHNTVSWYQQALGQGPQFIFQYYREEENGRGNFPPRFSGLQFPNYSSELNVNALELDDSALYLCASSTRVLNRGNYGYTFGSGTRLTVV.

The chain links TRBV27 to TRBJ1-5; D gene unclear. Deletions cut 3 bases from V and 2 bases from J, with 11 bases between. Germline CDR1 and CDR2: MNHEY and SMNVEV (reference sequence). This CDR3 has 15 residues. The CDR3 DNA sequence: TGTGCCAGCAGTTTTGGTCCAGGCGGCAATCAGCCCCAGCATTTT. It yields the protein CASSFGPGGNQPQHF.

V usage is TRBV19 and J usage is TRBJ2-5; TRBD1 might be the D (6 bases). The CDR3 has 16 residues. The germline V and J ends were trimmed by 3 bases and 1 base, with 15 bases remaining between them. The V gene's germline CDR1 is LNHDA and CDR2 SQIVND (reference sequence). DNA of the CDR3: TGTGCCAGTAGTATTGGGGTTGGGACAACCCAAGAGACCCAGTACTTC. This translates into CASSIGVGTTQETQYF.

The chain uses TRBV7-6 and TRBJ2-2; 10 positions match TRBD2. Germline V CDR1 and CDR2: SGHVS, FNYEAQ. Trimming took 5 bases from V and 5 from J; bases not matched to a gene: 8. This CDR3 comprises 16 residues. The CDR3 coding sequence is TGTGCCAGCAGCCCCCAAGCGGGAGGGGGGACCGGGGAGCTGTTTTTT. As protein: CASSPQAGGGTGELFF. The whole variable domain, filled in from reference TRBV7-6 and TRBJ2-2, reads GAGVSQSPRYKVTKRGQDVALRCDPISGHVSLYWYRQALGQGPEFLTYFNYEAQQDKSGLPNDRFSAERPEGSISTLTIQRTEQRDSAMYRCASSPQAGGGTGELFFGEGSRLTVL.

The count of this clone is one. The chain recombines TRBV7-9 with TRBJ2-6; D unclear. Per the germline V gene, CDR1 is SEHNR and CDR2 is FQNEAQ (reference sequence). The CDR3 is 15 amino acids. V was shortened by 1 base and J by 0 bases, with 4 bases between the two germline ends. The CDR3 loop reads CASSLEASGANVLTF. In nucleotides, the CDR3 is TGTGCCAGCAGCTTAGAAGCCTCTGGGGCCAACGTCCTGACTTTC.

In this sample, this clone turned up once. The V gene is TRBV28, the J gene TRBJ2-1; 9 nucleotides match TRBD2. CDR3 length: 14 amino acids. In germline, CDR1 is MDHEN, CDR2 SYDVKM. Unmatched junction bases numbered 2, after V lost 2 bases and J lost 6 bases. The CDR3, as DNA: TGTGCCAGCAGTTTAGCGGGAGGGGTCAATGAGCAGTTCTTC. Translating gives CASSLAGGVNEQFF. The full variable domain, rest sourced from reference TRBV28 and TRBJ2-1, is DVKVTQSSRYLVKRTGEKVFLECVQDMDHENMFWYRQDPGLGLRLIYFSYDVKMKEKGDIPEGYSVSREKKERFSLILESASTNQTSMYLCASSLAGGVNEQFFGPGTRLTVL.

The V call is TRBV15, the J call TRBJ1-2, with a weak D call TRBD1 (5 bases). Germline CDR1 LNHNV, CDR2 YYDKDF (reference sequence). This CDR3 spans 15 amino acids. Trimming stripped 1 base from V and 5 bases from J, with 14 bases between. Here the CDR3 reads CATSRGGVGEYGYTF. The CDR3 DNA reads TGTGCCACCAGCAGAGGGGGGGTAGGAGAATATGGCTACACCTTC.

V is TRBV5-3 and J is TRBJ1-2; D not certain. TRBV5-3 is filed as an ORF, its function uncertain. The V end lost 4 bases, the J end lost 2 bases, and 18 bases lay between the germline ends. The CDR3 length is 16 residues. The CDR3 sequence: CARSPTSLTENYGYTF. The CDR3, as DNA: TGTGCCAGAAGCCCAACCTCGTTAACAGAAAACTATGGCTACACCTTC.

V and J are TRBV5-1 and TRBJ1-2; D is perhaps TRBD1 (6 bases). The CDR3 sequence is 13 residues long. Trimming cost V 7 bases and J 2 bases, with 12 bases left between them. Germline V gene sequence: CDR1 SGHRS, CDR2 YFSETQ. In nucleotides, the CDR3 is TGCGCCAGCTCGACAGGTGGGAACTATGGCTACACCTTC. Residues: CASSTGGNYGYTF. Full variable domain (remainder filled in from reference TRBV5-1 and TRBJ1-2): KAGVTQTPRYLIKTRGQQVTLSCSPISGHRSVSWYQQTPGQGLQFLFEYFSETQRNKGNFPGRFSGRQFSNSRSEMNVSTLELGDSALYLCASSTGGNYGYTFGSGTRLTVV.